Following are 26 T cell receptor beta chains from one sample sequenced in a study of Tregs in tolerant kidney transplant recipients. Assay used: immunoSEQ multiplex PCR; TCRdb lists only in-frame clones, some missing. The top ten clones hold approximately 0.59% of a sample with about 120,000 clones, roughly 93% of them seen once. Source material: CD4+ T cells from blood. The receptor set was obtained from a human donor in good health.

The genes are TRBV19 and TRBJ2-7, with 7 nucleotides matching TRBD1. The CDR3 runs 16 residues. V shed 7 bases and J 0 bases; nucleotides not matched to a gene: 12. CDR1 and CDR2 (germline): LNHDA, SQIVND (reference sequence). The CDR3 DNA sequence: TGTGCCAGTACCCGTCCACAGGGGTTACGCTCCTACGAGCAGTACTTC. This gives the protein CASTRPQGLRSYEQYF. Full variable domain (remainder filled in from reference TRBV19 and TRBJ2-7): DGGITQSPKYLFRKEGQNVTLSCEQNLNHDAMYWYRQDPGQGLRLIYYSQIVNDFQKGDIAEGYSVSREKKESFPLTVTSAQKNPTAFYLCASTRPQGLRSYEQYFGPGTRLTVT.

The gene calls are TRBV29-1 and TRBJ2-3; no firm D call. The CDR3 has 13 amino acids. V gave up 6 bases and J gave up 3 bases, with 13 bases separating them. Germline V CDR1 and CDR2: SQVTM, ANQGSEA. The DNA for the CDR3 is TGCAGCGTCTGCCGACGTGGGACAGATACGCAGTATTTT. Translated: CSVCRRGTDTQYF.

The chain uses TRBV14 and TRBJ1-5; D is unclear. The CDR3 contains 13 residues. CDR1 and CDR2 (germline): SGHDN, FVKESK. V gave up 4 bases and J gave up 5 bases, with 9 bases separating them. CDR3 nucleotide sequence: TGTGCCAGCAGCCCGTTGAACTATCAGCCCCAGCATTTT. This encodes CASSPLNYQPQHF. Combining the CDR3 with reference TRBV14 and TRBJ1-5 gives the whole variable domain EAGVTQFPSHSVIEKGQTVTLRCDPISGHDNLYWYRRVMGKEIKFLLHFVKESKQDESGMPNNRFLAERTGGTYSTLKVQPAELEDSGVYFCASSPLNYQPQHFGDGTRLSIL.

The CDR3 DNA reads TGTGCCAGCAGTTACTCGGCTCTCTATGGCTACACCTTC. It yields the protein CASSYSALYGYTF. This chain links TRBV6-5 with TRBJ1-2; D gene unclear. Trimming took off 0 bases at V and 4 bases at J, with 6 bases between the two ends. The CDR3 is made up of 13 amino acids. CDR1 is MNHEY, CDR2 SVGAGI, per germline.

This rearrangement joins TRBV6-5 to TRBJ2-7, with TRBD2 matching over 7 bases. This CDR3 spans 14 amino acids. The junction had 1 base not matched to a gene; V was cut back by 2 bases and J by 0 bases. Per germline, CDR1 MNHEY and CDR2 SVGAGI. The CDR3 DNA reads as TGTGCCAGCAGTTACAGCGGGATCTCCTACGAGCAGTACTTC. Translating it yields CASSYSGISYEQYF.

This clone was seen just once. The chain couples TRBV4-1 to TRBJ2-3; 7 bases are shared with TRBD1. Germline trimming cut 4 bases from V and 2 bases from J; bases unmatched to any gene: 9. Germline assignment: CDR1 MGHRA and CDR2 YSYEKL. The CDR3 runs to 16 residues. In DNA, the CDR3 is TGCGCCAGCAGCCCTTCGGGACAGAGAGACACAGATACGCAGTATTTT. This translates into CASSPSGQRDTDTQYF.

The CDR3 region is CASSEGGQSGTGELFF. For the CDR3, the DNA is TGTGCCAGCAGTGAAGGGGGACAGTCCGGGACCGGGGAGCTGTTTTTT. The chain employs TRBV25-1 and TRBJ2-2, with 7 bases that match TRBD1. CDR3 size: 16 residues. The V segment lost 2 bases and the J segment 5 bases; nucleotides outside the gene matches: 8. Germline V lookup: CDR1 MGHDK, CDR2 SYGVNS.

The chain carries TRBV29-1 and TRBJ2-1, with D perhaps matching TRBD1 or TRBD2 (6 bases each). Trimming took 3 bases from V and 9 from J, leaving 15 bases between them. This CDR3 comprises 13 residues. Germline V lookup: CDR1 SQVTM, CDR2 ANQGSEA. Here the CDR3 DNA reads TGCAGCGTTGAGGGCGGGATAGGGGGTGAGCAGTTCTTC. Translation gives CSVEGGIGGEQFF.

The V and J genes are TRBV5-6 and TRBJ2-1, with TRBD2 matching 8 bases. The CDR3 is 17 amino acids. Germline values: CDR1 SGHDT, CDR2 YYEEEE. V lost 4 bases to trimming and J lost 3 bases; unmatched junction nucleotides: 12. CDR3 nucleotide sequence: TGTGCCAGCAGCCCCCTGACCGCGGGAGGTGGCTACAATGAGCAGTTCTTC. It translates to CASSPLTAGGGYNEQFF. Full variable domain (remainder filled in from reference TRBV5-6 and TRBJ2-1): DAGVTQSPTHLIKTRGQQVTLRCSPKSGHDTVSWYQQALGQGPQFIFQYYEEEERQRGNFPDRFSGHQFPNYSSELNVNALLLGDSALYLCASSPLTAGGGYNEQFFGPGTRLTVL.

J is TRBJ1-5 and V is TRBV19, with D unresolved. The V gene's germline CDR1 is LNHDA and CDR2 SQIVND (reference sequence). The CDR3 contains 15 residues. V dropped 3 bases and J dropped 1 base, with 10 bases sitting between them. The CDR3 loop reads CASSISSGSNQPQHF. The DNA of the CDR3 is TGTGCCAGTAGTATCTCCTCGGGCAGCAATCAGCCCCAGCATTTT.

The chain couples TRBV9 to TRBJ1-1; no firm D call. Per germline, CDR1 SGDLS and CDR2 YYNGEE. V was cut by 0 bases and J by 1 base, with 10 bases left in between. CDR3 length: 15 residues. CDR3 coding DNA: TGTGCCAGCAGCGTAGCGCCAGGCTGGAACACTGAAGCTTTCTTT. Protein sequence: CASSVAPGWNTEAFF.

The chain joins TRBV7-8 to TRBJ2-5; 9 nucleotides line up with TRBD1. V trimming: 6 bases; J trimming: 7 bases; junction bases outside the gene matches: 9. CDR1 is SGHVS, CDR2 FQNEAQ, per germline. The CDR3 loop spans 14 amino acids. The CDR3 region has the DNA TGTGCCAGCAGACCTTACAGGGGGCGCGGGACCCAGTACTTC. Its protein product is CASRPYRGRGTQYF. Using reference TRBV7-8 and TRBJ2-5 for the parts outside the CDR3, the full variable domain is GAGVSQSPRYKVAKRGQDVALRCDPISGHVSLFWYQQALGQGPEFLTYFQNEAQLDKSGLPSDRFFAERPEGSVSTLKIQRTQQEDSAVYLCASRPYRGRGTQYFGPGTRLLVL.

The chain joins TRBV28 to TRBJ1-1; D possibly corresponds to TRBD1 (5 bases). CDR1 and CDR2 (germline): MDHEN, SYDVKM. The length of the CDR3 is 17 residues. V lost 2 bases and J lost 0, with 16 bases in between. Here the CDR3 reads CASSLVPGSRMNTEAFF. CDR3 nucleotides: TGTGCCAGCAGTTTAGTCCCAGGGTCCCGAATGAACACTGAAGCTTTCTTT.

CDR3 loop: CASSVRLAEAFF. The CDR3 bases are TGTGCCAGCAGCGTACGCCTGGCTGAAGCTTTCTTT. The rearrangement links TRBV7-2 to TRBJ1-1; D gene unclear. The germline V and J ends were trimmed by 5 bases and 6 bases, with 10 bases remaining between them. The CDR3 has 12 residues. In germline, CDR1 is SGHTA, CDR2 FQGNSA.

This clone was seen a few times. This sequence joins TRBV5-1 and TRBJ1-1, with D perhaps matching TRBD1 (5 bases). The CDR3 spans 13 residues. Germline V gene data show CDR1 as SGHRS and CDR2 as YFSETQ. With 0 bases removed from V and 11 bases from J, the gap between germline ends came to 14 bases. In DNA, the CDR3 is TGCGCCAGCAGCTTGGAACCTTCAGGGCGGGCTTTCTTT. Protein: CASSLEPSGRAFF.

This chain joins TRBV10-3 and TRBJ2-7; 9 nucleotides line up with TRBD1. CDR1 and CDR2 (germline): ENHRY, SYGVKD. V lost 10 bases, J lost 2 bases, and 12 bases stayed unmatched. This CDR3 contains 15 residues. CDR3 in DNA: TGTGCCACCTCCTACGACAGGGGGATAGCCTACGAGCAGTACTTC. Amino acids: CATSYDRGIAYEQYF.

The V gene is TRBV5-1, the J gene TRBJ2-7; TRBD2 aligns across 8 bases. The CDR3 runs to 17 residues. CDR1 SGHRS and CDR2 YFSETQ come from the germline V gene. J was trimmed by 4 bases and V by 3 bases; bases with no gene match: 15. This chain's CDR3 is CASSSQLAGTRGYEQYF. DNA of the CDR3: TGCGCCAGCAGCTCTCAGCTTGCCGGGACTAGGGGTTACGAGCAGTACTTC. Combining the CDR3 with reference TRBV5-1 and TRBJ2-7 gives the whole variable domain KAGVTQTPRYLIKTRGQQVTLSCSPISGHRSVSWYQQTPGQGLQFLFEYFSETQRNKGNFPGRFSGRQFSNSRSEMNVSTLELGDSALYLCASSSQLAGTRGYEQYFGPGTRLTVT.

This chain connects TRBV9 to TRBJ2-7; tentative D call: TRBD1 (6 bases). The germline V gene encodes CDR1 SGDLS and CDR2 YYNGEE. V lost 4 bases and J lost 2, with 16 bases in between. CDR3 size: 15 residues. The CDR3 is CASSSQGIPTYEQYF. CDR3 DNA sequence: TGTGCCAGCAGCTCCCAGGGGATCCCTACCTACGAGCAGTACTTC.

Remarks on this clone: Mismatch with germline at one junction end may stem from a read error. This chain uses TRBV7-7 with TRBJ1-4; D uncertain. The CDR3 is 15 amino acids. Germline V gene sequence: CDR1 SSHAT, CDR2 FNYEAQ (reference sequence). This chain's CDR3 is CASSARPETNEKLFF. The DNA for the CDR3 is TGTGCTAGCAGCGCCCGGCCGGAGACTAATGAAAAACTGTTTTTT.

The CDR3 DNA reads as TGTGCCAGCAGCGAACATACTGAAGCTTTCTTT. Translating it yields CASSEHTEAFF. This chain uses TRBV6-5 with TRBJ1-1; D not certain. Trimming removed 6 bases from V and 5 bases from J, with 7 bases in between. There are 11 residues in the CDR3. Looked up from germline, CDR1 is MNHEY and CDR2 is SVGAGI.

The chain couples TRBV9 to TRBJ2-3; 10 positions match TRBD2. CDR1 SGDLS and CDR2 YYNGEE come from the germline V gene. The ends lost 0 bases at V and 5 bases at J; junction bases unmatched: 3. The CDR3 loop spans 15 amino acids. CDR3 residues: CASSVVASGGDTQYF. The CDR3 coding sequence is TGTGCCAGCAGCGTAGTGGCTAGCGGGGGAGATACGCAGTATTTT.

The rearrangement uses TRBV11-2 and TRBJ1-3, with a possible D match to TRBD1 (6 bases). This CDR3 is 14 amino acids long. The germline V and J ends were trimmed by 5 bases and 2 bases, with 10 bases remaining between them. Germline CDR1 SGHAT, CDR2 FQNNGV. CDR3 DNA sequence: TGTGCCAGCAGCCCCGGGGGCGCTGGAAACACCATATATTTT. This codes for CASSPGGAGNTIYF.

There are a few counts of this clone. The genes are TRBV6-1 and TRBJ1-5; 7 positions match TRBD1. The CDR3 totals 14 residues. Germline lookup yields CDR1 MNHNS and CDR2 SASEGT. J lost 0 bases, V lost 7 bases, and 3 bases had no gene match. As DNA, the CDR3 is TGTGCCAGCACTGGGACAGTTAGCAATCAGCCCCAGCATTTT. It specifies CASTGTVSNQPQHF.

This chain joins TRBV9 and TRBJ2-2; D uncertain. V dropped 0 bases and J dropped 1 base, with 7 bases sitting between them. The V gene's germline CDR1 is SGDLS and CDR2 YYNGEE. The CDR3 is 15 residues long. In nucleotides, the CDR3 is TGTGCCAGCAGCGTAGTGGCAGGGAACACCGGGGAGCTGTTTTTT. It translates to CASSVVAGNTGELFF.

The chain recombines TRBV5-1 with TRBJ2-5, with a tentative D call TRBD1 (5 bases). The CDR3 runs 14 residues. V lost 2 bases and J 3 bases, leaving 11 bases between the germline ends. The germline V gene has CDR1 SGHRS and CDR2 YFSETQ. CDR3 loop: CASSFSQGKETQYF. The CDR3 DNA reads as TGCGCCAGCAGCTTCTCTCAGGGTAAAGAGACCCAGTACTTC.

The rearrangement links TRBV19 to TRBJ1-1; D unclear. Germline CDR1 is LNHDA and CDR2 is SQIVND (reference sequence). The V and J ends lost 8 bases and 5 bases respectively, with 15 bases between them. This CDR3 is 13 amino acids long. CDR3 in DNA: TGTGCCAGTGTACCTAGGAGAGGAACTGAAGCTTTCTTT. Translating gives CASVPRRGTEAFF.